The entry below gives a single T cell receptor (beta chain) sequence along with its context. Its antigen is not identified. In germline, CDR1 is KGHDR, CDR2 SFDVKD. The CDR3 has 15 residues. V lost 4 bases to trimming and J lost 1 base, with 10 bases between them. The data are from a study of T cell responses to AZD1222 COVID-19 vaccine. Study-wide results and limits: When two AZD1222 doses had been given, Spike-specific TCR breadth and depth rose. Dominant at 160-218 and 743-854, vaccine-associated CD4 TCRs also spanned spike.

TCRdb's copy holds only in-frame clones and misses some; the assay was immunoSEQ multiplex PCR. This table has some 150,000 clones, approximately 87% appearing once. The material sequenced was peripheral blood, taken on day 0 of MenACWY control vaccination. The chain carries TRBV24-1 and TRBJ1-5, with D possibly matching TRBD1 (5 bases). The TCR sequence derives from an adult in good health. CDR3 coding DNA: TGTGCCACCAGTGAGGACAAAGACAGCAATCAGCCCCAGCATTTT. It specifies CATSEDKDSNQPQHF.